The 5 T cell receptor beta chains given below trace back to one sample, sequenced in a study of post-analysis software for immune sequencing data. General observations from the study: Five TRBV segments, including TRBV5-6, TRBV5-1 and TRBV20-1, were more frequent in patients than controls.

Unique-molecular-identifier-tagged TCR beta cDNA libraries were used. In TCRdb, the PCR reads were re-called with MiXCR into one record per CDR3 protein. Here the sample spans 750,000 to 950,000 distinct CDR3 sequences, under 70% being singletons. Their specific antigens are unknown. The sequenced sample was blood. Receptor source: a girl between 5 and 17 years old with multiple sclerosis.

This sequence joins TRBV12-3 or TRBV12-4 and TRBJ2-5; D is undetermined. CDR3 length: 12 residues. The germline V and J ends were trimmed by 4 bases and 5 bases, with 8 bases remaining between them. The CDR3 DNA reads TGTGCCAGCAGTTCCCCCCGGGAGACCCAGTACTTC. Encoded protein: CASSSPRETQYF.

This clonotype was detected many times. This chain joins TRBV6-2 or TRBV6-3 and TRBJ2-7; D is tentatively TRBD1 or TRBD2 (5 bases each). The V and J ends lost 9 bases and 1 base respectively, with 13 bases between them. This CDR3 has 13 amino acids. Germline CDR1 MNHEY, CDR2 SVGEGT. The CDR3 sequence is CASSRGESYEQYF. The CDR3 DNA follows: TGTGCCAGTTCACGAGGGGAATCCTACGAGCAGTACTTC.

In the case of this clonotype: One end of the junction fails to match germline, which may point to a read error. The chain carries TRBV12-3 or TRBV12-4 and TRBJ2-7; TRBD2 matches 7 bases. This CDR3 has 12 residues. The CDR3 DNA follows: TGTGCCAGCAGTTTTAGGGACTACAAGCAGTACTTC. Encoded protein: CASSFRDYKQYF.

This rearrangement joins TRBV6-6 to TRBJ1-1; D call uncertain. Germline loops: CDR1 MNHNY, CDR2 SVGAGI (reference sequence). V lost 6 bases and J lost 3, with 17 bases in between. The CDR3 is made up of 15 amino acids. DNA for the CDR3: TGTGCCAGCAGCCCCGGACTTCAGTGGGACACTGAAGCTTTCTTT. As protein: CASSPGLQWDTEAFF.

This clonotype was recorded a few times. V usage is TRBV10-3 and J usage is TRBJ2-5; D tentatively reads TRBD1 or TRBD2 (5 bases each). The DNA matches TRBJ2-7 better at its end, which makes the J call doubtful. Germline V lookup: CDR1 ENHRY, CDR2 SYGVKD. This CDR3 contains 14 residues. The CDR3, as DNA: TGTGCCACACTCTATCCCGGGACCACCTACGAGCAGTACTTC. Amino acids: CATLYPGTTYEQYF.